These T cell receptor beta chains were read from a single sample in a study of CD8+CD57+ T cells in acquired aplastic anemia. TCRdb fed the reads into MiXCR, producing one record per CDR3 protein. The sample records about 200,000 distinct CDR3 sequences, around 49% being singletons. The sample consisted of sorted CD4+, CD8+, or CD8+CD57+ T cells (not recorded which) from PBMCs. The receptors were gathered from a human donor with aplastic anemia. Each CDR3 is given without its conserved first and last residue.

CDR3 | J | V
SASQGAPREQY | TRBJ2-7 | TRBV20-1
ASSLGGPYGYEQY | TRBJ2-7 | TRBV5-1
ASSLAREAYEQY | TRBJ2-7 | TRBV11-2
ASSSTAGWQPQH | TRBJ1-5 | TRBV7-2
SVARELF | TRBJ2-2 | TRBV29-1
SASDPTGQHGGEQY | TRBJ2-7 | TRBV20-1
ASTKRRSNYGYT | TRBJ1-2 | TRBV6-5
AWSTDDYTEAF | TRBJ1-1 | TRBV30
AISEAGTENTEAF | TRBJ1-1 | TRBV10-3
ASSTSGNYYNEQF | TRBJ2-1 | TRBV2
ASSSGVDTEAF | TRBJ1-1 | TRBV5-1
ASSATGVGETQY | TRBJ2-5 | TRBV19
AISPATSGANTGELF | TRBJ2-2 | TRBV10-3
ASSFAGGLNTEAF | TRBJ1-1 | TRBV5-1
ATSDFRHGSEAF | TRBJ1-1 | TRBV24-1
ASSQDLQNSGNTIY | TRBJ1-3 | TRBV14
ATSRGYTEAF | TRBJ1-1 | TRBV15
ASSYSSRLDRMNSPLH | TRBJ1-6 | TRBV6-5
ATSGPGQGDSSYEQY | TRBJ2-7 | TRBV24-1
ASSHRGSSYNSPLH | TRBJ1-6 | TRBV6-6
SAQGLTEAF | TRBJ1-1 | TRBV20-1
SASSSGNTIY | TRBJ1-3 | TRBV20-1
ASSLGSPFYGYT | TRBJ1-2 | TRBV11-1
SATDRGRLGSPLH | TRBJ1-6 | TRBV20-1
ASSDNRLSNQPQH | TRBJ1-5 | TRBV6-1
ASSAHNNEKLF | TRBJ1-4 | TRBV19
SARQGGEDYGYT | TRBJ1-2 | TRBV20-1
ASVQEGLLQETQY | TRBJ2-5 | TRBV7-7
ASSKGGRDTQY | TRBJ2-3 | TRBV5-1
ATSRLAGGNTGELF | TRBJ2-2 | TRBV24-1
ASSAVVGSYSGNTIY | TRBJ1-3 | TRBV2
ATRGEDTIY | TRBJ1-3 | TRBV10-3
ASSHRDTNYNEQF | TRBJ2-1 | TRBV11-3
ASSLQGPILYGYT | TRBJ1-2 | TRBV2
ASSQERDLRATDTQY | TRBJ2-3 | TRBV3-1
SARGSQRGAAGSSYEQY | TRBJ2-7 | TRBV20-1
ASAGSGNTIY | TRBJ1-3 | TRBV6-5
ASSSRDTSNYGYT | TRBJ1-2 | TRBV5-5
SARDPGLGGTEKLF | TRBJ1-4 | TRBV20-1
ATSGTAYTDTQY | TRBJ2-3 | TRBV24-1
ASSPQGWYRETQY | TRBJ2-5 | TRBV11-2
ASSPTGGGVNT | TRBJ1-2 | TRBV5-1
ASSVGGGEGQPQH | TRBJ1-5 | TRBV9
ASSYGQGGPSEQY | TRBJ2-7 | TRBV7-8
ASSLGGGRSYNEQF | NA | TRBV7-9
ASSEAQFPEAF | TRBJ1-1 | TRBV2
ASSLFSGDTYEQY | TRBJ2-7 | TRBV7-2
ASSESYGTGENYGYT | TRBJ1-2 | TRBV25-1
ASSLYIAYEQY | TRBJ2-7 | TRBV12-3/TRBV12-4